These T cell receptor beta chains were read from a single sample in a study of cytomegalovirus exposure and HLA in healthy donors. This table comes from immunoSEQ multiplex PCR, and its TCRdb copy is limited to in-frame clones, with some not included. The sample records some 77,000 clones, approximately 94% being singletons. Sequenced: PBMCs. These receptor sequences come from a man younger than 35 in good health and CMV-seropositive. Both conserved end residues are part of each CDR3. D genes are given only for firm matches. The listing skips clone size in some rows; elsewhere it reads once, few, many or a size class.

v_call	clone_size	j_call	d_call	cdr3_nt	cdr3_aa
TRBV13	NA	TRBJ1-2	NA	TGTGCCAGCAGTTTAAGGGGGGGGGTTACAGGAACATTAGCTAACTATGGCTACACCTTC	CASSLRGGVTGTLANYGYTF
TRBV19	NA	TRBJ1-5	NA	TGTGCCAGTAGTATAGCCGTTCGGCAGCCCCAGCATTTT	CASSIAVRQPQHF
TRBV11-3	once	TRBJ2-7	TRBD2	TGTGCCAGCAGCTTAGGGTTCGGGAGGGCCTACGAGCAGTACTTC	CASSLGFGRAYEQYF
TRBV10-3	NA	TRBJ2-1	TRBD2	TGTGCCATCAGTGCCGGGGGGGACTTCGAGCAGTTCTTC	CAISAGGDFEQFF
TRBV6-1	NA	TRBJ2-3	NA	TGTGCCAGCAGTGCGGGACTCCCCACAGATACGCAGTATTTT	CASSAGLPTDTQYF
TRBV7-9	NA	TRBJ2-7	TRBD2	TGTGCCAGCAGCGCGACTAGCGGGGGGGCCTTGGACTTC	CASSATSGGALDF
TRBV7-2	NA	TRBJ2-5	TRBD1	TGTGCCAGCAGCCGTCGACAGGGGCGAGAGACCCAGTACTTC	CASSRRQGRETQYF
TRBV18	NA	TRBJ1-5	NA	TGTGCCAGCTCACCATTCGAGGGTTATAGCAATCAGCCCCAGCATTTT	CASSPFEGYSNQPQHF
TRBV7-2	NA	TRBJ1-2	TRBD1	TGTGCCAGCAGCCACCCGGACAGGTCGAAAGGCTACACCTTC	CASSHPDRSKGYTF
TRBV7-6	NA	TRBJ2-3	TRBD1	TGTGCCAGCAGCTTGGGACAGGGGGGGCGAGATACGCAGTATTTT	CASSLGQGGRDTQYF
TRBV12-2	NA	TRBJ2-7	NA	TGTGCAAGTCGCTTAGCCCCGGCGAGGAGAACCTACGAGCAGTACTTC	CASRLAPARRTYEQYF
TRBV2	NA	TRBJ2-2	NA	TGTGCCAGCAGTGAAGGGCCCCTTGCGGGTAACACCGGGGAGCTGTTTTTT	CASSEGPLAGNTGELFF
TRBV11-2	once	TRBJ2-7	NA	TGTGCCAGCAGCTTAGAGCCGGGGAACGAGCAGTACTTC	CASSLEPGNEQYF
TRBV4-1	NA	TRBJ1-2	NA	TGCGCCAGCAGCCAAGATACAGCTAACTATGGCTACACCTTC	CASSQDTANYGYTF
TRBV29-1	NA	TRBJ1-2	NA	TGCAGCGTTGAAGATCAGGGGCAGGGCTATGGCTACACCTTC	CSVEDQGQGYGYTF
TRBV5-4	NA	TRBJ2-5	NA	TGTGCCAGCAGCTTGTTCGAAGAGACCCAGTACTTC	CASSLFEETQYF
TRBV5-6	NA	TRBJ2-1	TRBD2	TGTGCCAGCAGCTTCTCTAGCGGGGTTAACAATGAGCAGTTCTTC	CASSFSSGVNNEQFF
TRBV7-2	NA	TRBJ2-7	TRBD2	TGTGCCAGCAGCCGTACCGGGGGGATAACCTACGAGCAGTACTTC	CASSRTGGITYEQYF
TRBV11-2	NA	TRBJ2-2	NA	TGTGCCAGCTTAACGGGTTACGGCACCGGGGAGCTGTTTTTT	CASLTGYGTGELFF
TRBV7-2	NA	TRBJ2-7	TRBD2	TGTGCCAGCAGCCAGACGGCGGGGGGCTACTACGAGCAGTACTTC	CASSQTAGGYYEQYF
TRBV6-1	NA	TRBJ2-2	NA	TGTGCCAGCAGCCGGGACTTAAACACCGGGGAGCTGTTTTTT	CASSRDLNTGELFF
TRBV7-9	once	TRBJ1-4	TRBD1	TGTGCCAGCAGCTTAGGTCTCACAGGGGGAAACCTTAATGAAAAACTGTTTTTT	CASSLGLTGGNLNEKLFF
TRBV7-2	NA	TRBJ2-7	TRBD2	TGTGCCAGCAGCTTCGGCGGGGGGGCTGGCGAGCAGTACTTC	CASSFGGGAGEQYF
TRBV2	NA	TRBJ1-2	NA	TGTGCCAGCAGTGAAGGAAAAGCTTCGTATGGCTACACCTTC	CASSEGKASYGYTF
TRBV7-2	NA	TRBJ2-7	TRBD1	TGTGCCAGCAGCCGCGACAGGGGCTACTACGAGCAGTACTTC	CASSRDRGYYEQYF
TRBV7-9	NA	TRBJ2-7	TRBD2	TGTGCCAGCAGCTTAGCGGGAGGGCCCTACGAGCAGTACTTC	CASSLAGGPYEQYF
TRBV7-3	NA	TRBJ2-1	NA	TGTGCCAGCAGCCAGACTAGCTACAATGAGCAGTTCTTC	CASSQTSYNEQFF
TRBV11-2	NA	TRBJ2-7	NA	TGTGCCAGCAGCCCACGGACAGCTTACGCCACCTACGAGCAGTACTTC	CASSPRTAYATYEQYF
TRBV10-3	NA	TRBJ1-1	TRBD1	TGTGCCATCAGGGCCGCCCAGGGGGCAAGCACTGAAGCTTTCTTT	CAIRAAQGASTEAFF
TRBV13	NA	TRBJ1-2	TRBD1	TGTGCCAGCATTCGGGACAGGGGGGATCCCAACTATGGCTACACCTTC	CASIRDRGDPNYGYTF
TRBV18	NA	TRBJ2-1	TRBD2	TGTGCCAGCTCACCACCCCTAGCGGGGGCGGGAGAGCAGTTCTTC	CASSPPLAGAGEQFF
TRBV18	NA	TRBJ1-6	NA	TGTGCCAGCTACGCCACACAGGGATCACCCCTCCACTTT	CASYATQGSPLHF
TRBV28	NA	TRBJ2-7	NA	TGTGCCAGCAGTTTTGTATCCCTCACAGGAAAGGGCGAGCAGTACTTC	CASSFVSLTGKGEQYF
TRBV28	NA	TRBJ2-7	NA	TGTGCCAGCTGCCCCTCGGAGCTCTACGAGCAGTACTTC	CASCPSELYEQYF
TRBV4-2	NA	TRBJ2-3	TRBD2	TGTGCCAGCAGCCGCCTCGGGACTAGCGGGGGGGCAGATACGCAGTATTTT	CASSRLGTSGGADTQYF
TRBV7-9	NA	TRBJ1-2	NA	TGTGCCAGCCAGCGGGACGTAGCCAACTATGGCTACACCTTC	CASQRDVANYGYTF
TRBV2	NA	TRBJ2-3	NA	TGTGCCAGCAGCGGGGAAGGGGGTAGCACAGATACGCAGTATTTT	CASSGEGGSTDTQYF
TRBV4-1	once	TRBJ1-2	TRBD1	TGCGCCAGCAGCTCTCAGGGGGCGTCGAACTATGGCTACACCTTC	CASSSQGASNYGYTF
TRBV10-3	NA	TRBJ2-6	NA	TGTGCCATCAGTGAGAACCAGGGCCCTGGGGCCAACGTCCTGACTTTC	CAISENQGPGANVLTF
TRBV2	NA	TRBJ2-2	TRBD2	TGTGCCAGCAGTGGGGGGCGGGGGGCGAACACCGGGGAGCTGTTTTTT	CASSGGRGANTGELFF
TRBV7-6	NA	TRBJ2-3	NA	TGTGCCAGCAGCTTAATACAGGCCACAGATACGCAGTATTTT	CASSLIQATDTQYF